These T cell receptor beta chains were read from a single sample in a study of response to subunit inactivated influenza vaccine. From the RT-PCR reads, TCRdb called clonotypes with MiXCR, one entry per CDR3 protein. The data contain some 190,000 distinct CDR3 sequences, around an eighth of them singletons. The specimen was CD8+ T cells sorted from PBMCs, collected about 5 days after vaccination. All receptors come from a man in his fifties or sixties who received an inactivated influenza vaccine. Both conserved end residues are part of each CDR3. A D gene is named only where the DNA matches it firmly. Not every row has a clone size; where given, it reads once, few, many or a size class.

D,J,V,size,DNA,CDR3
NA,TRBJ2-7,TRBV20-1,few,TGCAGTGCTAGAGATACTAGGAGATACGAGCAGTACTTC,CSARDTRRYEQYF
NA,TRBJ1-1,TRBV14,NA,TGTGCCAGCCGCTACACGGCGAACACTGAAGCTTTCTTT,CASRYTANTEAFF
NA,TRBJ2-7,TRBV5-6,many,TGTGCCAGCAGCTCGAATTACGAGCAGTACTTC,CASSSNYEQYF
NA,TRBJ2-2,TRBV5-1,few,TGCGCCAGCAGCTTTATGCAGGGGGAGCTGTTTTTT,CASSFMQGELFF
TRBD1,TRBJ1-2,TRBV19,few,TGTGCCAGTGGCCATAGTATCCAGGGGGCGCTTAGGACATATGGCTACACCTTC,CASGHSIQGALRTYGYTF
TRBD2,TRBJ2-1,TRBV4-3,NA,TGCGCCAGCAGCCAAGCGCGCTTAGAAAGCGGGAGCCCCTCTTACAATGAGCAGTTCTTC,CASSQARLESGSPSYNEQFF
NA,TRBJ1-2,TRBV11-2,NA,TGTGCCAGCAGCTCTCGCCGGGGCGGCCGCTATGGCTACACCTTC,CASSSRRGGRYGYTF
TRBD2,TRBJ2-1,TRBV5-6,NA,TGTGCCAGCAGCTTGGAGGGACTAGCGGGGGGCCTCTCCTACAATGAGCAGTTCTTC,CASSLEGLAGGLSYNEQFF
NA,TRBJ2-3,TRBV11-2,NA,TGTGCCAGCAGCCCCCTGACGTCCCCAGATACGCAGTATTTT,CASSPLTSPDTQYF
TRBD2,TRBJ2-2,TRBV6-5,NA,TGTGCCAGCAGTTATGGGGGGGTCGCCACCGGGGAGCTGTTTTTT,CASSYGGVATGELFF
NA,TRBJ2-1,TRBV6-1,NA,TGTGCCAGCACCAACGGGCGGGACGCCTACAATGAGCAGTTCTTC,CASTNGRDAYNEQFF
NA,TRBJ2-1,TRBV4-3,NA,TGCGCCAGCAGCCGCCCCGACTCCTGGGGGTACAATGAGCAGTTCTTC,CASSRPDSWGYNEQFF
NA,TRBJ2-5,TRBV15,many,TGTGCCACCAGCAGGGAACACCGGGACACACTCCAAGAGACCCAGTACTTC,CATSREHRDTLQETQYF
NA,TRBJ2-2,TRBV28,NA,TGTGCCAGCAGTTTCGGGACTGGGGCGAACACCGGGGAGCTGTTTTTT,CASSFGTGANTGELFF
NA,TRBJ1-1,TRBV14,NA,TGTGCCAGCAGCCAAACCTGGGGGGCCTATGAAGCTTTCTTT,CASSQTWGAYEAFF
NA,TRBJ2-3,TRBV5-1,many,TGCGCCAGCAGCTCGCTGGGGGGAGCAGATACGCAGTATTTT,CASSSLGGADTQYF
TRBD2,TRBJ2-3,TRBV12-3/TRBV12-4,few,TGTGCCAGCAGTTTTGTTGGGGGGGGGGCAGATACGCAGTATTTT,CASSFVGGGADTQYF
NA,TRBJ1-2,TRBV28,many,TGTGCCAGCAGCCGAAACCTACAGGGAGCGGAGGGCTACACCTTC,CASSRNLQGAEGYTF
NA,TRBJ2-1,TRBV5-1,NA,TGCGCCAGCAGCTTGTCGTCCAACTACAATGAGCAGTTCTTC,CASSLSSNYNEQFF
TRBD1,TRBJ1-5,TRBV28,NA,TGTGCCAGCGGTTCCCTCGCCACAGGGGACCTATGGAATCAGCCCCAGCATTTT,CASGSLATGDLWNQPQHF